These 23 T cell receptor beta chains originate from one sample sequenced in a study of shared clonotypes between healthy human individuals. Profiled with immunoSEQ multiplex PCR; TCRdb holds only in-frame clones, not every one. The table has over 400,000 clones, around 96% seen once; the top ten hold 0.055% to 0.075%. Sequences were obtained from naive CD4+ T cells sorted from blood. This sample's subset: CD45RA+ positively selected. These receptors were collected from a woman aged 25 to 39 in good health.

This chain uses TRBV27 with TRBJ2-5, with 7 nucleotides matching TRBD1. The CDR3 runs 15 residues. Germline V lookup: CDR1 MNHEY, CDR2 SMNVEV (reference sequence). V shed 5 bases and J 5 bases; nucleotides not matched to a gene: 11. The CDR3 DNA is TGTGCCAGCAGTGCCGCCTGGGGACAGCGGGAGACCCAGTACTTC. The encoded protein is CASSAAWGQRETQYF.

The chain is built from TRBV29-1 and TRBJ2-3; the D is unclear. Germline V gene lookup returns CDR1 SQVTM and CDR2 ANQGSEA. Trimming pared 0 bases from V and 3 bases from J, leaving 13 bases between. The CDR3 totals 15 residues. This CDR3 reads CSVEDSLKRTDTQYF. CDR3 coding DNA: TGCAGCGTTGAAGATTCGCTAAAGAGGACAGATACGCAGTATTTT.

The rearrangement joins TRBV6-5 to TRBJ2-7, with D possibly called TRBD1 or TRBD2 (5 bases each). There are 12 residues in the CDR3. Germline CDR1 MNHEY, CDR2 SVGAGI. Trimming removed 6 bases at V and 5 bases at J, with 11 bases between. CDR3 region: CASRRGPHEQYF. Written as DNA, the CDR3 is TGTGCCAGCAGGAGGGGTCCCCACGAGCAGTACTTC.

V is TRBV6-4 and J is TRBJ2-3; a weak D match, TRBD1 (6 bases). This CDR3 contains 14 residues. Germline CDR1 MRHNA, CDR2 SNTAGT. The ends were cut back, 6 bases at V and 1 base at J, with 11 bases in the middle. The CDR3 DNA follows: TGTGCCAGCAGCCTGACAGGAGGCACAGATACGCAGTATTTT. This encodes CASSLTGGTDTQYF.

This rearrangement joins TRBV28 to TRBJ1-5; possible D gene TRBD1, 6 bases. Germline V lookup: CDR1 MDHEN, CDR2 SYDVKM. The CDR3 contains 13 residues. The ends were cut back, 6 bases at V and 9 bases at J, with 15 bases in the middle. CDR3 nucleotide sequence: TGTGCCAGCAGAACAGGGTTGGTATGGCCCCAGCATTTT. Its translation is CASRTGLVWPQHF.

The chain has TRBV19 and TRBJ1-2; TRBD1 matches at 9 bases. Per germline, CDR1 LNHDA and CDR2 SQIVND (reference sequence). CDR3 length: 15 residues. After removal of 6 bases from V and 7 bases from J, the junction contained 12 bases not matched to a gene. CDR3 nucleotide sequence: TGTGCCAGTAGGATCGGGGGACAGGGTTTAAGTGGCTACACCTTC. Its protein product is CASRIGGQGLSGYTF.

The J gene is TRBJ1-2, the V gene TRBV5-1, with D uncertain. The CDR3 length is 15 residues. Germline lookup yields CDR1 SGHRS and CDR2 YFSETQ. Between the trimmed V and J ends, which lost 4 bases and 2 bases, there was a span of 15 bases. The CDR3 sequence: CASSRGNDRNYGYTF. The CDR3 DNA reads TGCGCCAGCAGCCGGGGTAACGACCGAAACTATGGCTACACCTTC.

J is TRBJ2-6 and V is TRBV28; TRBD1 aligns across 9 bases. V lost 5 bases to trimming and J lost 3 bases; unmatched junction nucleotides: 8. In germline, CDR1 is MDHEN, CDR2 SYDVKM. This CDR3 has 17 amino acids. The CDR3 region is CASSKPQGALGANVLTF. Written as DNA, the CDR3 is TGTGCCAGCAGTAAGCCACAGGGGGCGCTTGGGGCCAACGTCCTGACTTTC. The full variable domain, in which reference TRBV28 and TRBJ2-6 provide the parts outside the CDR3, is DVKVTQSSRYLVKRTGEKVFLECVQDMDHENMFWYRQDPGLGLRLIYFSYDVKMKEKGDIPEGYSVSREKKERFSLILESASTNQTSMYLCASSKPQGALGANVLTFGAGSRLTVL.

This chain uses TRBV28 with TRBJ1-1; D perhaps matches TRBD1 (6 bases). The CDR3 has 12 amino acids. Germline-derived CDR1 and CDR2 are MDHEN and SYDVKM. V was shortened by 11 bases and J by 4 bases, with 14 bases between the two germline ends. As DNA, the CDR3 is TGTGCCGCGGGGGGGCCGGGCACTGAAGCTTTCTTT. Protein sequence: CAAGGPGTEAFF.

The chain couples TRBV9 to TRBJ2-7; TRBD2 agrees at 10 bases. CDR3 length: 16 residues. The V segment lost 0 bases and the J segment 2 bases; nucleotides outside the gene matches: 5. Germline V lookup: CDR1 SGDLS, CDR2 YYNGEE. This chain's CDR3 is CASSVGLAGVTYEQYF. In nucleotides, the CDR3 is TGTGCCAGCAGCGTAGGACTAGCGGGCGTAACCTACGAGCAGTACTTC.

The chain is built from TRBV4-1 and TRBJ1-1, with 9 nucleotides matching TRBD1. CDR3 length equals 17 residues. Germline trimming cut 1 base from V and 4 bases from J; bases unmatched to any gene: 10. Germline CDR1 MGHRA, CDR2 YSYEKL. The CDR3 nucleotides read TGCGCCAGCAGCCAAGTTGGCCTTGGGACAGGGCGCACTGAAGCTTTCTTT. Translating it yields CASSQVGLGTGRTEAFF.

The chain is built from TRBV19 and TRBJ2-2; D is unresolved. Trimming pared 8 bases from V and 2 bases from J, leaving 6 bases between. The CDR3 covers 12 residues. Germline V gene data show CDR1 as LNHDA and CDR2 as SQIVND (reference sequence). The CDR3 nucleotides read TGTGCCAGTCAAACTAACACCGGGGAGCTGTTTTTT. Residues: CASQTNTGELFF. Full variable domain (remainder filled in from reference TRBV19 and TRBJ2-2): DGGITQSPKYLFRKEGQNVTLSCEQNLNHDAMYWYRQDPGQGLRLIYYSQIVNDFQKGDIAEGYSVSREKKESFPLTVTSAQKNPTAFYLCASQTNTGELFFGEGSRLTVL.

This chain connects TRBV7-9 to TRBJ2-7, with a weak D call TRBD2 (6 bases). The CDR3 length is 16 residues. Deletions cut 4 bases from V and 0 bases from J, with 16 bases between. The V gene's germline CDR1 is SEHNR and CDR2 FQNEAQ (reference sequence). As DNA, the CDR3 is TGTGCCAGCAGCTCCAAACGGGGGTCTAGCTCCTACGAGCAGTACTTC. Translating it yields CASSSKRGSSSYEQYF.

The CDR3, as DNA: TGTGCCAGCAACAAAATTTGGGACGGAACCTACGAGCAGTACTTC. The encoded protein is CASNKIWDGTYEQYF. The rearrangement joins TRBV2 to TRBJ2-7; D may be TRBD1 or TRBD2 (5 bases each). Germline-derived CDR1 and CDR2 are SNHLY and FYNNEI. The CDR3 spans 15 residues. V dropped 7 bases and J dropped 2 bases, with 18 bases sitting between them.

The chain uses TRBV28 and TRBJ2-7, with a tentative D call TRBD2 (5 bases). CDR3 length: 13 residues. V gave up 3 bases and J gave up 3 bases, with 9 bases separating them. Looked up from germline, CDR1 is MDHEN and CDR2 is SYDVKM. Written as DNA, the CDR3 is TGTGCCAGCAGTTTCGGTCGGGACTACGAGCAGTACTTC. It specifies CASSFGRDYEQYF.

J is TRBJ1-4 and V is TRBV6-5; 7 bases agree with TRBD1. The CDR3 length is 13 residues. Per germline, CDR1 MNHEY and CDR2 SVGAGI. Unmatched junction bases numbered 12, after V lost 6 bases and J lost 14 bases. The CDR3 spells CASSRDSSDRLFF. DNA for the CDR3: TGTGCCAGCAGCAGGGACAGTTCTGATCGTCTGTTTTTT.

The chain employs TRBV19 and TRBJ1-2; D remains unclear. This CDR3 is 13 amino acids long. CDR1 is LNHDA and CDR2 is SQIVND in the germline V gene (reference sequence). The V end was cut by 3 bases, the J end by 7 bases, with 12 bases between. The DNA of the CDR3 is TGTGCCAGTAGTATGACCGGGGTAGGTGGCTACACCTTC. As protein: CASSMTGVGGYTF.

The CDR3 sequence is CASSPAGTVVEQYF. DNA for the CDR3: TGTGCCAGCAGCCCAGCCGGGACAGTCGTCGAGCAGTACTTC. This chain uses TRBV28 with TRBJ2-7; 7 bases agree with TRBD1. This CDR3 is 14 amino acids long. Looked up from germline, CDR1 is MDHEN and CDR2 is SYDVKM. V dropped 6 bases and J dropped 6; count of bases not matched to a gene: 11.

The chain has TRBV19 and TRBJ1-4, with D perhaps TRBD1 (5 bases). Trimming shortened V by 4 bases and J by 5 bases, and 14 bases separated the two germline ends. This CDR3 spans 15 amino acids. CDR1 and CDR2 from the germline V gene are LNHDA and SQIVND (reference sequence). Written as DNA, the CDR3 is TGTGCCAGTAGTAGAGGGACGGTGGGGAATGAAAAACTGTTTTTT. Translated, it gives CASSRGTVGNEKLFF.

J is TRBJ2-7 and V is TRBV6-5, with 10 bases lining up with TRBD2. The ends lost 0 bases at V and 1 base at J; junction bases unmatched: 3. Germline values: CDR1 MNHEY, CDR2 SVGAGI. This CDR3 has 16 amino acids. The CDR3 loop is CASSYSPSGSSYEQYF. CDR3 coding DNA: TGTGCCAGCAGTTACTCACCTAGCGGGAGTTCCTACGAGCAGTACTTC.

The chain links TRBV6-1 to TRBJ2-7; tentative D call: TRBD2 (6 bases). CDR3 size: 15 residues. Germline V gene data show CDR1 as MNHNS and CDR2 as SASEGT. Trimming shortened V by 3 bases and J by 5 bases, and 17 bases separated the two germline ends. CDR3 in amino acids: CASSDFFVGEDEQYF. The CDR3 nucleotides read TGTGCCAGCAGTGATTTTTTCGTCGGGGAGGACGAGCAGTACTTC.

This clone was detected a few times. The sample holds other DNA sequences that translate to the same CDR3. This chain links TRBV5-1 with TRBJ2-5; D ambiguous. CDR1 and CDR2 (germline): SGHRS, YFSETQ. Between the trimmed V and J ends, which lost 0 bases and 4 bases, there was a span of 4 bases. The CDR3 runs to 12 residues. CDR3 protein: CASSLEGETQYF. CDR3 nucleotide sequence: TGCGCCAGCAGCTTGGAAGGAGAGACCCAGTACTTC. Drawing the rest from reference TRBV5-1 and TRBJ2-5, the complete variable domain is KAGVTQTPRYLIKTRGQQVTLSCSPISGHRSVSWYQQTPGQGLQFLFEYFSETQRNKGNFPGRFSGRQFSNSRSEMNVSTLELGDSALYLCASSLEGETQYFGPGTRLLVL.

J is TRBJ2-7 and V is TRBV4-1; D is perhaps TRBD1 (5 bases). The CDR3 totals 15 residues. The V end was cut by 2 bases, the J end by 2 bases, with 13 bases between. Looked up from germline, CDR1 is MGHRA and CDR2 is YSYEKL. The CDR3 is CASSQPTKGTYEQYF. CDR3 in DNA: TGCGCCAGCAGCCAACCCACTAAGGGGACCTACGAGCAGTACTTC.